The sequence of this TCR beta chain was determined in a study of shared clonotypes between healthy human individuals. Study-wide background: The plates for each donor numbered three CD4 naive, three CD4 memory, two CD8 naive and one CD8 memory.

Germline V CDR1 and CDR2: SSHAT, FNYEAQ (reference sequence). Deletions cut 4 bases from V and 2 bases from J, with 11 bases between. There are 14 residues in the CDR3. This clone was detected once. Here immunoSEQ multiplex PCR was the method, and the copy in TCRdb shows in-frame clones only, minus some. Of a few million clones in the sample, more than 85% are singletons; the top ten hold 0.3% to 0.4%. The sequencing sample was made of naive CD4+ T cells from PBMCs. Subset described: CD45RA+ positively selected. The receptor was derived from a man younger than 35 in good health. Some clones in this sample may be carry-over from other donors' samples. The chain joins TRBV7-7 to TRBJ2-5; D could derive from TRBD1 or TRBD2 (6 bases each). The DNA of the CDR3 is TGTGCCAGCAGCTCCGGGGGCTTTCAAGAGACCCAGTACTTC. Translation: CASSSGGFQETQYF.